This entry concerns a single TCR beta chain. Original data processing: Amplification of reference gene primers was used by the study to estimate nucleated cell counts. Generated by immunoSEQ multiplex PCR, the TCRdb table keeps only in-frame clones and is missing some. The V and J calls and the clone size are those of that table, but D and trimming were determined from the DNA. Counted here are over 45,000 clones, 87% occurring once; the ten biggest clones make up 6.5% to 8%. The entry originates in a study of blood T cell repertoires in COVID-19. Study information: Sources were T cells, B-cell-depleted T cells, or PBMCs; the material itself was cDNA or gDNA.

The CDR3 extends over 15 amino acids. The V gene's germline CDR1 is SGHRS and CDR2 YFSETQ. Trimming at V came to 2 bases and at J to 4 bases, leaving 3 bases not matched to a gene. The chain links TRBV5-1 to TRBJ2-5; 12 nucleotides match TRBD1. Sequencing was carried out using peripheral blood. This TCR derives from a man aged 50-59 years with active COVID-19. This CDR3 reads CASSFKGQGAETQYF. The CDR3 bases are TGCGCCAGCAGCTTTAAGGGACAGGGGGCAGAGACCCAGTACTTC.